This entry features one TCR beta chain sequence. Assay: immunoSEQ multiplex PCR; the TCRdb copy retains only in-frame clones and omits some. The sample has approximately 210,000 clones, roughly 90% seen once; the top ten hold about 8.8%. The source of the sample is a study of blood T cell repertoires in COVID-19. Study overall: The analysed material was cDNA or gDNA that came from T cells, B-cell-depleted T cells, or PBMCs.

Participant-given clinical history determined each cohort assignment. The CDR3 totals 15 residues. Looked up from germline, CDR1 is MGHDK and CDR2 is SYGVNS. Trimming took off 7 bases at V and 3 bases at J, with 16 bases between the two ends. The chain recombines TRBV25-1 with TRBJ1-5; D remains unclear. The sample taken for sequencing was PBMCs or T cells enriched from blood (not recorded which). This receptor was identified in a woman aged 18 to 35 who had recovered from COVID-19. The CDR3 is CASKIVRRDNQPQHF. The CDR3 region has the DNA TGTGCCAGCAAAATAGTCAGGCGGGACAATCAGCCCCAGCATTTT.